The T cell receptor beta chain under discussion was sequenced for a study of T-cell reconstitution after alpha-beta-depleted transplantation in children. Researchers prepared the TCRbeta library using unique molecular identifiers, the study reports. TCRdb ran MiXCR on the PCR reads and lists one entry per CDR3 protein. The sample has some 310,000 distinct CDR3 sequences, approximately 23% seen once. Trimming left V 5 bases short and J 4 bases short, with 17 bases between. Looked up from germline, CDR1 is SNHLY and CDR2 is FYNNEI. This CDR3 region has 16 residues. This sequence was found in a male patient between 10 and 17 years old who had a stem cell transplant for acute lymphoblastic leukemia, so the T cells may come from the graft donor. This chain joins TRBV2 and TRBJ2-2, with D perhaps assigned TRBD1 or TRBD2 (5 bases each). Specimen: PBMCs, mostly from graft donor cells, collected 180 days after TCRalphabeta/CD19-depleted stem cell transplant. The CDR3 loop is CASSPRGRATTGELFF. DNA of the CDR3: TGTGCCAGCAGTCCCCGGGGCAGGGCAACCACCGGGGAGCTGTTTTTT.